This TCR beta chain was identified in a study of cytomegalovirus exposure and HLA in healthy donors. The V end lost 5 bases, the J end lost 7 bases, and 12 bases lay between the germline ends. The CDR3 runs to 12 residues. Germline CDR1 reads SNHLY; CDR2 reads FYNNEI. Comments on this clone: As yet, its antigen is unknown.

Study-level results: When analyzed later, a missense DCLRE1C variant was found to be linked to TCR beta V- and J-gene trimming.

13 Jbeta primers and 60 Vbeta primers were used for the PCR. Repertoires were generated with immunoSEQ multiplex PCR, while TCRdb's copy carries only in-frame clones and drops some. The sample yields roughly 140,000 clones, 60% to 80% seen once. Sequenced material: PBMCs. The chain combines TRBV2 with TRBJ2-7; the D gene is possibly TRBD2 (6 bases). The TCR comes from a male donor in good health and CMV-seronegative. The CDR3 here is CASSIGRGEQYF. Written as DNA, the CDR3 is TGTGCCAGCAGTATCGGCCGGGGGGAGCAGTACTTC.